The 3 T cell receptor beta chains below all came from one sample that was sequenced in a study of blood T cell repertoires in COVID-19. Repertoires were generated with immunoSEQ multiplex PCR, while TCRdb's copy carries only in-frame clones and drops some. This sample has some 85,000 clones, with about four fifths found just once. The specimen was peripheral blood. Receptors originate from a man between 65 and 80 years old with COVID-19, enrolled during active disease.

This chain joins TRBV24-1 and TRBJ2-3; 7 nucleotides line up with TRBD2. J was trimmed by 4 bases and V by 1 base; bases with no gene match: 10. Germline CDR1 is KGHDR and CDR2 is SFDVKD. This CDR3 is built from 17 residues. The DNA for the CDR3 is TGTGCCACCAGTGATTTTAGAAGCGGCGGGGGTCCAGATACGCAGTATTTT. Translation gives CATSDFRSGGGPDTQYF.

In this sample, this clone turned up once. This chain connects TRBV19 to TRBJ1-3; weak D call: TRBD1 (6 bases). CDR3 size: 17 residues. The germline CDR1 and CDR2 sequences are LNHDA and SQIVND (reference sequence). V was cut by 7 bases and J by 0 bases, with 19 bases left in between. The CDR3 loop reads CASMRTASLYSGNTIYF. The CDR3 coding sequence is TGTGCCAGTATGAGGACAGCCTCCTTGTACTCTGGAAACACCATATATTTT.

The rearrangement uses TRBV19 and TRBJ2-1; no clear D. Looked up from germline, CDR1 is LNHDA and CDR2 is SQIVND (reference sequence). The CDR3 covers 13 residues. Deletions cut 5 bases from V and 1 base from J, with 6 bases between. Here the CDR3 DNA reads TGTGCCAGTAGTCTAAGTTCCTACAATGAGCAGTTCTTC. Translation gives CASSLSSYNEQFF.